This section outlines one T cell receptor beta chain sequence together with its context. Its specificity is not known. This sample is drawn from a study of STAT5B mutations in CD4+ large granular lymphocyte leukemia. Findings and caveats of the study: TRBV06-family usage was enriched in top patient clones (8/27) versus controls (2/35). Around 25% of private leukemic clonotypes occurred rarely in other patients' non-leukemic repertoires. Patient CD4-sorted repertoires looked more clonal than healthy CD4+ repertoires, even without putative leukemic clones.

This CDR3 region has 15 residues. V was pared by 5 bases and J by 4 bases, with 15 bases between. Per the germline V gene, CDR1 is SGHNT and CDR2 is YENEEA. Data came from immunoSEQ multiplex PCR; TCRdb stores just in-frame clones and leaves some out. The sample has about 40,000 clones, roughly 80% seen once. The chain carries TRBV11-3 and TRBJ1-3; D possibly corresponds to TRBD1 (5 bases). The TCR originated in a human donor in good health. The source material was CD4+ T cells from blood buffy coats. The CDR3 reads CASSPPGRSGNTIYF. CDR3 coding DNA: TGTGCCAGCAGCCCCCCGGGACGATCCGGAAACACCATATATTTT. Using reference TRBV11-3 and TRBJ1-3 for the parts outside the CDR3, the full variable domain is EAGVVQSPRYKIIEKKQPVAFWCNPISGHNTLYWYLQNLGQGPELLIRYENEEAVDDSQLPKDRFSAERLKGVDSTLKIQPAELGDSAVYLCASSPPGRSGNTIYFGEGSWLTVV.